Presented here are 5 T cell receptor beta chains from one specimen sequenced in a study of blood T cells in healthy people across ages. PCR was performed a second time for roughly 7 to 11 cycles using a sample-barcoded 5' primer and a J-beta primer mix. TCRdb analysed the 5' RACE reads with MiXCR anew, one entry per CDR3 protein. The data hold about 1.1 million distinct CDR3 sequences, with approximately 38% observed a single time. Material: blood. Receptors were obtained from a young man in good health.

This clonotype turned up a few times. The J gene is TRBJ2-7, the V gene TRBV5-1; TRBD1 agrees at 9 bases. CDR3 length: 15 amino acids. With 1 base clipped from V and 5 bases from J, the junction kept 7 bases outside the gene matches. CDR1 is SGHRS and CDR2 is YFSETQ in the germline V gene. The CDR3 DNA follows: TGCGCCAGCAGCTTGAAGGGACAGGGCGCTCACGAGCAGTACTTC. Protein: CASSLKGQGAHEQYF.

The table lists this clonotype with a few counts. Here the CDR3 reads CASSYSGVGTRDEQFF. CDR3 bases: TGTGCCAGCAGTTACTCGGGGGTCGGGACTAGAGACGAGCAGTTCTTC. The chain combines TRBV6-5 with TRBJ2-1, with TRBD2 matching 8 bases. CDR1 MNHEY and CDR2 SVGAGI come from the germline V gene. V gave up 0 bases and J gave up 10 bases; unmatched junction bases: 11. The CDR3 is 16 amino acids.

The chain couples TRBV6-5 to TRBJ1-5; D ambiguous. Trimming shortened V by 5 bases and J by 5 bases, and 16 bases separated the two germline ends. The CDR3 covers 15 residues. Germline CDR1 and CDR2: MNHEY and SVGAGI. The CDR3 loop is CASSSSWTEDQPQHF. In DNA form, the CDR3 reads TGTGCCAGCAGTAGCTCCTGGACCGAGGATCAGCCCCAGCATTTT.

J is TRBJ2-3 and V is TRBV25-1; TRBD1 agrees at 7 bases. The V and J ends lost 4 bases and 3 bases, in that order; junction bases with no gene match: 7. The CDR3 has 15 amino acids. The germline CDR1 and CDR2 sequences are MGHDK and SYGVNS. CDR3 in amino acids: CASSAYRGVTDTQYF. The DNA for the CDR3 is TGTGCCAGCAGTGCTTACAGGGGAGTGACAGATACGCAGTATTTT.

J is TRBJ1-1 and V is TRBV7-3; D call uncertain. CDR1 is SGHTA and CDR2 is FQGTGA in the germline V gene. The CDR3 sequence is 15 residues long. Deletions cut 5 bases from V and 1 base from J, with 14 bases between. The CDR3 nucleotides read TGTGCCAGCAGCCCGACGGGTCAACAGAACACTGAAGCTTTCTTT. Translation gives CASSPTGQQNTEAFF.